One sample yielded the 14 T cell receptor beta chains listed below, sequenced in a study of T cell repertoires in cytomegalovirus infection. A single record per CDR3 protein comes from TCRdb applying MiXCR to the reads. This table holds fewer than 250,000 distinct CDR3 sequences, 9% to 15% found once. The sequenced sample was PBMCs. These receptors were obtained from a human donor in good health (CMV status not recorded). Some clones in this sample may be carry-over from other donors' samples.

This chain connects TRBV20-1 to TRBJ2-3; 7 bases fit TRBD1. Germline CDR1 reads DFQATT; CDR2 reads SNEGSKA (reference sequence). The trim removed 6 bases at V and 2 bases at J, leaving 11 bases unmatched. This CDR3 is built from 15 residues. This chain's CDR3 is CSAQSPGQTTDTQYF. CDR3 DNA sequence: TGCAGTGCCCAATCCCCGGGACAGACCACAGATACGCAGTATTTT.

This clonotype was counted at least ten times. This chain uses TRBV10-3 with TRBJ2-5; D perhaps matches TRBD1 (5 bases). V was clipped by 2 bases and J by 1 base, with 8 bases between them. Germline V gives CDR1 ENHRY, CDR2 SYGVKD. The CDR3 loop spans 14 amino acids. CDR3 DNA sequence: TGTGCCATCAGTGAGACAGGCGCCCAAGAGACCCAGTACTTC. The encoded protein is CAISETGAQETQYF.

This clonotype was seen repeatedly, ten times or more. This sequence joins TRBV27 and TRBJ1-6; 7 nucleotides agree with TRBD1. V shed 2 bases, J shed 8 bases, and the junction held 3 bases outside the gene matches. CDR1 MNHEY and CDR2 SMNVEV come from the germline V gene (reference sequence). The CDR3 has 14 amino acids. This CDR3 is CASSLTGEYSPLHF. CDR3 DNA sequence: TGTGCCAGCAGTTTAACAGGGGAATATTCACCCCTCCACTTT.

This clonotype was observed at least ten times. J is TRBJ2-7 and V is TRBV7-2; D is perhaps TRBD1 (6 bases). V lost 2 bases and J lost 2, with 13 bases in between. The length of the CDR3 is 15 residues. Germline lookup yields CDR1 SGHTA and CDR2 FQGNSA. The CDR3 protein is CASSLSTGGTYEQYF. The CDR3 bases are TGTGCCAGCAGCTTATCGACAGGCGGTACCTACGAGCAGTACTTC. Looking up the rest from reference TRBV7-2 and TRBJ2-7 gives the full variable domain: GAGVSQSPSNKVTEKGKDVELRCDPISGHTALYWYRQSLGQGLEFLIYFQGNSAPDKSGLPSDRFSAERTGGSVSTLTIQRTQQEDSAVYLCASSLSTGGTYEQYFGPGTRLTVT.

This clonotype was counted many times. For the CDR3, the DNA is TGTGCCAGCAGCACAAGGACAGGCCCTTATGGCTACACCTTC. Protein sequence: CASSTRTGPYGYTF. The rearrangement uses TRBV7-2 and TRBJ1-2; TRBD1 matches at 7 bases. This CDR3 contains 14 residues. V gave up 5 bases and J gave up 5 bases; unmatched junction bases: 8. From germline, CDR1 is SGHTA and CDR2 FQGNSA.

The J gene is TRBJ1-1, the V gene TRBV6-2 or TRBV6-3; TRBD1 might be the D (5 bases). From germline, CDR1 is MNHEY and CDR2 SVGEGT. The CDR3 loop spans 15 amino acids. V was cut by 8 bases and J by 1 base, with 17 bases left in between. The CDR3 reads CASFPSGTANTEAFF. The CDR3 DNA is TGTGCCAGCTTCCCCTCTGGGACGGCGAACACTGAAGCTTTCTTT.

Comments on this clonotype: Given a much more abundant clone one base away, this may be a read error. The CDR3: CASSPRTGRVRQPQPF. CDR3 nucleotides: TGTGCCAGTAGTCCTCGAACAGGCAGGGTGAGGCAGCCCCAGCCTTTT. The chain couples TRBV19 to TRBJ1-5; the D gene is possibly TRBD1 (5 bases). The CDR3 consists of 16 residues. The germline V gene encodes CDR1 LNHDA and CDR2 SQIVND (reference sequence).

The chain combines TRBV6-5 with TRBJ2-1, with 10 bases identical to TRBD2. Per the germline V gene, CDR1 is MNHEY and CDR2 is SVGAGI. CDR3 size: 14 residues. Losses at the gene ends were 0 bases for V and 14 bases for J; bases not matched to a gene: 7. Here the CDR3 reads CASSYSSGGRLKFF. In DNA form, the CDR3 reads TGTGCCAGCAGTTACTCTAGCGGGGGGCGCCTCAAGTTCTTC.

This clonotype was recorded many times. The chain couples TRBV7-2 to TRBJ2-7; either TRBD1 or TRBD2 may supply D (5 bases each). V was pared by 5 bases and J by 7 bases, with 24 bases between. Germline V gene sequence: CDR1 SGHTA, CDR2 FQGNSA. The CDR3 is 16 amino acids. Written as DNA, the CDR3 is TGTGCCAGCAGCGCCCGTGGGGGAGCCGGTTTGGGTGAGCAGTACTTC. As protein: CASSARGGAGLGEQYF.

Only a few counts were recorded for this clonotype. The rearrangement links TRBV30 to TRBJ1-1, with 8 bases that match TRBD1. The CDR3 has 12 residues. The junction had 1 base not matched to a gene; V was cut back by 3 bases and J by 4 bases. Germline V lookup: CDR1 GTSNPN, CDR2 SVGIG (reference sequence). CDR3 DNA sequence: TGTGCCTGGAGACAGGGGGTCACTGAAGCTTTCTTT. This translates into CAWRQGVTEAFF.

This clonotype was recorded many times. The chain is built from TRBV7-8 and TRBJ2-2; D remains unclear. CDR1 is SGHVS and CDR2 is FQNEAQ in the germline V gene. The CDR3 has 13 amino acids. Trimming stripped 6 bases from V and 6 bases from J, with 11 bases between. The CDR3 loop is CASSRTVSGELFF. The CDR3 DNA reads TGTGCCAGCAGTCGGACCGTGTCCGGGGAGCTGTTTTTT. The full variable domain, completed using reference TRBV7-8 and TRBJ2-2, is GAGVSQSPRYKVAKRGQDVALRCDPISGHVSLFWYQQALGQGPEFLTYFQNEAQLDKSGLPSDRFFAERPEGSVSTLKIQRTQQEDSAVYLCASSRTVSGELFFGEGSRLTVL.

Worth noting for this clonotype: This sequence may be a read error, since a much larger clone differs from it by one base. V is TRBV27 and J is TRBJ1-5, with D possibly being TRBD1 (5 bases). Germline CDR1 reads MNHEY; CDR2 reads SMNVEV (reference sequence). The CDR3 runs to 15 residues. The CDR3 spells CASSSRTAPGNPQRF. Written as DNA, the CDR3 is TGTGCCAGCAGTTCCCGGACCGCCCCAGGGAATCCCCAGCGTTTT.

This clonotype occurred many times. CDR3 amino acids: CASSLATPRGQETQYF. The CDR3, as DNA: TGTGCCAGCAGCTTAGCTACCCCCAGGGGACAAGAGACCCAGTACTTC. The rearrangement uses TRBV7-8 and TRBJ2-5, with D possibly matching TRBD1 (6 bases). Germline V gene lookup returns CDR1 SGHVS and CDR2 FQNEAQ. The CDR3 has 16 amino acids. Trimming removed 0 bases from V and 2 bases from J, with 13 bases in between.

The rearrangement joins TRBV19 to TRBJ2-5; D is possibly TRBD1 or TRBD2 (5 bases each). CDR3 length: 13 residues. Trimming took 3 bases from V and 1 from J, leaving 6 bases between them. CDR1 LNHDA and CDR2 SQIVND come from the germline V gene (reference sequence). DNA for the CDR3: TGTGCCAGTAGTATGGGGACCCAAGAGACCCAGTACTTC. Protein: CASSMGTQETQYF.